Below, 23 T cell receptor beta chains from the same sample are listed, as sequenced in a study of T cell changes during pregnancy in multiple sclerosis. Using immunoSEQ multiplex PCR, the repertoire was profiled, and TCRdb retains in-frame clones only, with some absent. The sample holds 70,000 or so clones; 80% to 95% are singletons and the top ten take about 0.45%. The source was CD4+ T cells from peripheral blood mononuclear cells, collected before pregnancy. All receptors come from a female donor with multiple sclerosis, enrolled in a pregnancy study.

The sample holds one count of this clone. The chain is built from TRBV5-4 and TRBJ1-2; 10 positions agree with TRBD1. Germline trimming cut 4 bases from V and 6 bases from J; bases unmatched to any gene: 12. The CDR3 is 16 residues long. Germline CDR1 SGHNT, CDR2 YYREEE (reference sequence). The CDR3 protein is CASSTPGTGALHGYTF. The CDR3 DNA follows: TGTGCCAGCAGCACTCCCGGGACAGGGGCTCTCCATGGCTACACCTTC. The full variable domain, in which reference TRBV5-4 and TRBJ1-2 provide the parts outside the CDR3, is ETGVTQSPTHLIKTRGQQVTLRCSSQSGHNTVSWYQQALGQGPQFIFQYYREEENGRGNFPPRFSGLQFPNYSSELNVNALELDDSALYLCASSTPGTGALHGYTFGSGTRLTVV.

The genes are TRBV6-1 and TRBJ2-7; tentatively, D is TRBD1 (6 bases). Trimming shortened V by 10 bases and J by 2 bases, and 12 bases separated the two germline ends. CDR1 is MNHNS, CDR2 SASEGT, per germline. This CDR3 region has 12 residues. For the CDR3, the DNA is TGTGCCATACGGGACACTACCTACGAGCAGTACTTC. Protein: CAIRDTTYEQYF.

The chain couples TRBV13 to TRBJ1-2; 9 bases fit TRBD1. V gave up 5 bases and J gave up 7 bases; unmatched junction bases: 11. This CDR3 has 15 amino acids. Germline assignment: CDR1 PRHDT and CDR2 FYEKMQ (reference sequence). CDR3 bases: TGTGCCAGCAGCCACCCGGGGACAGGGAAGGTTGGCTACACCTTC. This sequence encodes CASSHPGTGKVGYTF.

This chain connects TRBV7-2 to TRBJ2-1, with unresolved D. CDR1 is SGHTA, CDR2 FQGNSA, per germline. V lost 0 bases to trimming and J lost 3 bases, with 9 bases between them. The CDR3 has 15 amino acids. The CDR3 nucleotides read TGTGCCAGCAGCTTAGCGCGTGGTAGCTACAATGAGCAGTTCTTC. Amino acid sequence: CASSLARGSYNEQFF.

The rearrangement joins TRBV6-1 to TRBJ1-6; D ambiguous. Germline values: CDR1 MNHNS, CDR2 SASEGT. The length of the CDR3 is 13 residues. Trimming took off 6 bases at V and 7 bases at J, with 10 bases between the two ends. The CDR3 reads CASRLARNSPLHF. The DNA for the CDR3 is TGTGCCAGCAGGCTAGCCAGGAATTCACCCCTCCACTTT.

The J gene is TRBJ1-6, the V gene TRBV28, with D unresolved. This CDR3 comprises 14 residues. Germline CDR1 is MDHEN and CDR2 is SYDVKM. V lost 4 bases and J 6 bases, leaving 10 bases between the germline ends. CDR3 sequence: CASSWREVNSPLHF. CDR3 bases: TGTGCCAGCAGTTGGCGAGAGGTTAATTCACCCCTCCACTTT.

The chain couples TRBV18 to TRBJ1-1, with TRBD1 identical over 9 bases. After removal of 2 bases from V and 5 bases from J, the junction contained 3 bases not matched to a gene. CDR3 length equals 14 residues. Per the germline V gene, CDR1 is KGHSH and CDR2 is LQKENI. The CDR3 sequence is CASSPGTGKTEAFF. Here the CDR3 DNA reads TGTGCCAGCTCACCAGGGACAGGGAAGACTGAAGCTTTCTTT.

This chain connects TRBV29-1 to TRBJ2-1, with 8 nucleotides matching TRBD2. Germline CDR1 reads SQVTM; CDR2 reads ANQGSEA. The length of the CDR3 is 16 residues. Trimming cost V 4 bases and J 0 bases; bases outside gene matches: 8. The CDR3: CSVGTSGGGSYNEQFF. In nucleotides, the CDR3 is TGCAGCGTTGGAACGAGCGGGGGCGGCTCCTACAATGAGCAGTTCTTC.

The CDR3 DNA reads TGTGCCAGAACCCTAACGGGAACCGGTGGCTACACCTTC. Encoded protein: CARTLTGTGGYTF. The chain has TRBV5-3 and TRBJ1-2; D is unresolved. TRBV5-3 is flagged as an ORF with uncertain function. Trimming took 6 bases from V and 7 from J, leaving 16 bases between them. The CDR3 has 13 amino acids.

With respect to this clone: The junction does not match germline at one end; this may be a read error. The chain has TRBV11-2 and TRBJ2-7, with a tentative D call TRBD1 (6 bases). Germline CDR1 reads SGHAT; CDR2 reads FQNNGV. The CDR3 runs to 14 residues. The CDR3: CASSLDGQGRLRYF. The CDR3 DNA sequence: TGTGCCAGCAGCCTAGATGGCCAGGGGCGCCTCCGGTACTTC.

V and J are TRBV6-6 and TRBJ1-6; unclear D gene. The V gene's germline CDR1 is MNHNY and CDR2 SVGAGI (reference sequence). There are 13 residues in the CDR3. The ends were cut back, 2 bases at V and 10 bases at J, with 9 bases in the middle. The CDR3 sequence is CASSYGEGSPLHF. CDR3 nucleotide sequence: TGTGCCAGCAGTTACGGGGAGGGATCACCCCTCCACTTT.

This chain links TRBV6-5 with TRBJ2-1; 8 nucleotides align to TRBD1. The CDR3 sequence is 15 residues long. V trimming: 6 bases; J trimming: 0 bases; junction bases outside the gene matches: 4. Germline CDR1 and CDR2: MNHEY and SVGAGI. This CDR3 reads CASRGQGSSYNEQFF. CDR3 DNA sequence: TGTGCCAGCAGAGGACAGGGAAGCTCCTACAATGAGCAGTTCTTC.

The V and J genes are TRBV6-1 and TRBJ1-2; 7 bases are a match to TRBD1. J was trimmed by 1 base and V by 6 bases; bases with no gene match: 5. This CDR3 contains 14 residues. Germline values: CDR1 MNHNS, CDR2 SASEGT. CDR3: CASRLTGNNYGYTF. DNA for the CDR3: TGTGCCAGCAGATTGACAGGGAATAACTATGGCTACACCTTC.

The chain carries TRBV12-5 and TRBJ1-5; D uncertain. This CDR3 has 13 amino acids. The V end lost 3 bases, the J end lost 3 bases, and 6 bases lay between the germline ends. CDR1 LGHNT and CDR2 FRNRAP come from the germline V gene. CDR3 DNA sequence: TGTGCTAGTGGTTTCCGAGACAATCAGCCCCAGCATTTT. Amino acid sequence: CASGFRDNQPQHF.

The J gene is TRBJ2-7, the V gene TRBV4-2; D perhaps matches TRBD2 (5 bases). CDR1 is LGHNA, CDR2 YNFKEQ, per germline. The V and J ends lost 0 bases and 3 bases respectively, with 15 bases between them. The CDR3 totals 16 residues. The chain's CDR3 is CASSQDLGDRDYEQYF. Written as DNA, the CDR3 is TGTGCCAGCAGCCAAGATCTCGGGGATCGCGACTACGAGCAGTACTTC.

This sequence joins TRBV21-1 and TRBJ1-5. TRBV21-1 is described as a pseudogene. This CDR3 has 16 residues. CDR3 nucleotides: TGTGCCAGCAGCAAAGTGTCGGTTTCGGGCAATCAGCCCCAGCATTTT. This encodes CASSKVSVSGNQPQHF.

This clone was counted between two and nine times. This sequence joins TRBV5-6 and TRBJ2-5; 9 bases map to TRBD2. V was pared by 0 bases and J by 1 base, with 1 base of the junction left unmatched. This CDR3 has 15 residues. CDR1 is SGHDT and CDR2 is YYEEEE in the germline V gene. Written as DNA, the CDR3 is TGTGCCAGCAGCTTGGGCGGGAGGGCCCAAGAGACCCAGTACTTC. It translates to CASSLGGRAQETQYF.

The J gene is TRBJ2-1, the V gene TRBV7-9; 9 nucleotides line up with TRBD2. The germline CDR1 and CDR2 sequences are SEHNR and FQNEAQ (reference sequence). Trimming cost V 3 bases and J 5 bases; bases outside gene matches: 5. The CDR3 totals 15 residues. DNA for the CDR3: TGTGCCAGCAGCTTCAGGCTAGCGGGGAACAATGAGCAGTTCTTC. Its protein is CASSFRLAGNNEQFF.

The rearrangement joins TRBV2 to TRBJ1-1; 7 bases are shared with TRBD1. Trimming took 5 bases from V and 6 from J; bases not matched to a gene: 9. The CDR3 has 14 residues. The germline V gene has CDR1 SNHLY and CDR2 FYNNEI. The CDR3 bases are TGTGCCAGCAGTAAGAGACAGGGCTGGGCTGAAGCTTTCTTT. This encodes CASSKRQGWAEAFF.

The chain has TRBV11-3 and TRBJ2-6, with a possible D match to TRBD2 (5 bases). Deletions cut 8 bases from V and 4 bases from J, with 12 bases between. The CDR3 sequence is 14 residues long. In germline, CDR1 is SGHNT, CDR2 YENEEA. CDR3 residues: CASSSGSGANVLTF. CDR3 sequence (DNA): TGTGCCAGCTCTTCGGGGTCCGGGGCCAACGTCCTGACTTTC.

The chain joins TRBV5-1 to TRBJ2-2; 9 bases fit TRBD1. The CDR3 contains 14 residues. In germline, CDR1 is SGHRS, CDR2 YFSETQ. V gave up 4 bases and J gave up 6 bases; unmatched junction bases: 4. In DNA, the CDR3 is TGCGCCAGCAGCGGGAGACAGGGGGCCGGGGAGCTGTTTTTT. This translates into CASSGRQGAGELFF.

This clone showed up just once. The chain recombines TRBV5-4 with TRBJ2-1; TRBD2 agrees at 14 bases. Per the germline V gene, CDR1 is SGHNT and CDR2 is YYREEE (reference sequence). The V and J ends lost 4 bases and 6 bases, in that order; junction bases with no gene match: 9. The CDR3 runs to 17 residues. CDR3 nucleotide sequence: TGTGCCAGCAGCCTTGGGGGACTAGCGGGGGATTTCAATGAGCAGTTCTTC. It codes for CASSLGGLAGDFNEQFF.

V and J are TRBV13 and TRBJ1-3, with TRBD1 matching over 7 bases. This CDR3 region has 18 residues. Trimming took 4 bases from V and 4 from J; bases not matched to a gene: 16. Germline V gene lookup returns CDR1 PRHDT and CDR2 FYEKMQ (reference sequence). CDR3 DNA sequence: TGTGCCAGCAGCTCGATTCGACCCGGGACAGAAAAAGGAAACACCATATATTTT. Its protein is CASSSIRPGTEKGNTIYF.